This entry lists 7 T cell receptor beta chains sequenced from one sample in a study of blood T cells in healthy people across ages. Primed by a sample-barcoded 5' primer and a J-beta primer mix, a second PCR proceeded for about 6 to 11 cycles. TCRdb recomputed calls from the 5' RACE reads with MiXCR, one row per CDR3 protein. The profile shows about 800,000 distinct CDR3 sequences, approximately 25% of them singletons. Separately, the same data were catalogued under a study of T cells of mothers and their children.

Sequencing was done on a sample of blood. The source of these receptors is a boy aged 5-17 years in good health.

The rearrangement joins TRBV20-1 to TRBJ1-1; perhaps TRBD1 as D (6 bases). This CDR3 is 14 amino acids long. Deletions cut 3 bases from V and 10 bases from J, with 21 bases between. Germline V lookup: CDR1 DFQATT, CDR2 SNEGSKA (reference sequence). The CDR3 DNA follows: TGCAGTGCTAGTCGTCCAGCCAGGGGCCGAGGAGCTTTCTTT. Protein product: CSASRPARGRGAFF.

For the CDR3, the DNA is TGCGCCAGCAGGGCTGGGGGCACCATATATTTT. Protein: CASRAGGTIYF. The genes are TRBV4-1 and TRBJ1-3, with a tentative D call TRBD1 (5 bases). Deletions cut 6 bases from V and 9 bases from J, with 9 bases between. CDR1 is MGHRA and CDR2 is YSYEKL in the germline V gene. The CDR3 consists of 11 residues.

The rearrangement uses TRBV6-5 and TRBJ1-6; no clear D gene. From germline, CDR1 is MNHEY and CDR2 SVGAGI. The V end lost 0 bases, the J end lost 0 bases, and 9 bases lay between the germline ends. CDR3 length: 17 residues. In DNA form, the CDR3 reads TGTGCCAGCAGTTACTCGCAGTTCTTCTCCTATAATTCACCCCTCCACTTT. It codes for CASSYSQFFSYNSPLHF.

This clonotype occurred a few times. The genes are TRBV24-1 and TRBJ2-5, with a possible D match to TRBD2 (6 bases). Germline V gives CDR1 KGHDR, CDR2 SFDVKD. CDR3 length: 13 amino acids. Trimming took off 0 bases at V and 7 bases at J, with 8 bases between the two ends. The CDR3 nucleotides read TGTGCCACCAGTGATTTGCTGGGGGGGACCCAGTACTTC. This sequence encodes CATSDLLGGTQYF.

CDR3 nucleotide sequence: TGTGCCAGCAGCGCGCGACTAGCGGGGGGGCTCTCCTACAATGAGCAGTTCTTC. This sequence encodes CASSARLAGGLSYNEQFF. V and J are TRBV9 and TRBJ2-1, with 14 bases lining up with TRBD2. The CDR3 has 18 residues. Per the germline V gene, CDR1 is SGDLS and CDR2 is YYNGEE. Trimming cost V 3 bases and J 0 bases; bases outside gene matches: 5.

J is TRBJ2-7 and V is TRBV20-1, with 8 bases identical to TRBD2. From germline, CDR1 is DFQATT and CDR2 SNEGSKA (reference sequence). Trimming removed 0 bases from V and 2 bases from J; junction bases left unmatched: 9. The CDR3 totals 16 residues. This chain's CDR3 is CSARDFGSGAPYEQYF. The CDR3 DNA follows: TGCAGTGCTAGAGATTTCGGTAGCGGGGCTCCCTACGAGCAGTACTTC.

This sequence joins TRBV28 and TRBJ2-7; 7 positions match TRBD1. Germline assignment: CDR1 MDHEN and CDR2 SYDVKM. The length of the CDR3 is 15 residues. The V segment lost 4 bases and the J segment 5 bases; nucleotides outside the gene matches: 11. DNA of the CDR3: TGTGCCAGCAGTTCGTCTGACAGGGCAGTCAACGAGCAGTACTTC. Amino acid sequence: CASSSSDRAVNEQYF.